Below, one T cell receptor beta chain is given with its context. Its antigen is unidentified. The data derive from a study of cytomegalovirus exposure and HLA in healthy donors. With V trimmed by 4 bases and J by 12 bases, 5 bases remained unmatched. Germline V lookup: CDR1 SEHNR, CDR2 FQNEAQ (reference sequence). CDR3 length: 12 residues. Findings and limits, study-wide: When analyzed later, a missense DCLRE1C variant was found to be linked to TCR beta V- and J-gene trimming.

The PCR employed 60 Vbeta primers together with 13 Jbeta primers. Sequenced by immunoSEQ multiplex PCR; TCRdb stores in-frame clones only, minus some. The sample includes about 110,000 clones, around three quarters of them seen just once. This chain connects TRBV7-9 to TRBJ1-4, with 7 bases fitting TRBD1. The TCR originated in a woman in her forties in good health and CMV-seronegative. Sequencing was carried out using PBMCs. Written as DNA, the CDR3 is TGTGCCAGCAGCTGGACAGGAGAAGAACTGTTTTTT. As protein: CASSWTGEELFF.